The rows below give T cell receptor beta chains drawn from one sample of a study of blood T cell repertoires in COVID-19. Assay: immunoSEQ multiplex PCR; the TCRdb copy retains only in-frame clones and omits some. The sample consists of about 430,000 clones, nearly 90% of them appearing once. Sequencing input: PBMCs or T cells enriched from blood (not recorded which). The receptor set was obtained from a woman under 30 who had been exposed to COVID-19. Both conserved end residues are part of each CDR3. Each record gives: clone size, J gene, D gene, V gene, CDR3 DNA, CDR3 protein. D genes are given only for firm matches. A row's size may be missing; if present it is once, few, many or a size class.

NA,TRBJ2-7,TRBD1,TRBV6-6,TGTGCCAGCAGCTATCGGGACAGCTACGAGCAGTACTTC,CASSYRDSYEQYF
NA,TRBJ2-1,NA,TRBV5-1,TGCGCCAGCAGCGCGGGGACAGTCAATGAGCAGTTCTTC,CASSAGTVNEQFF
once,TRBJ2-3,TRBD1,TRBV19,TGTGCCAGTAGTAACCGGGACAGGGGGCAAGATACGCAGTATTTT,CASSNRDRGQDTQYF
NA,TRBJ2-7,NA,TRBV18,TGTGCCAGCTCACCACAACGCGGGGGCCCCGACTTAGTGCAGTACTTC,CASSPQRGGPDLVQYF
NA,TRBJ1-5,NA,TRBV5-4,TGTGCCAGCAGCTTGGCGTTAAGGGCTTTGGAGGGCGAGGGGCCCCAGCATTTT,CASSLALRALEGEGPQHF
NA,TRBJ2-1,TRBD1,TRBV12-5,TGTGCTAGTGGTTTGGTAACAGGGGGCGTCAACAATGAGCAGTTCTTC,CASGLVTGGVNNEQFF
NA,TRBJ1-4,NA,TRBV4-1,TGCGCCAGCAGCCAAGTTATGAGAGGGATCAGGGAAAAACTGTTTTTT,CASSQVMRGIREKLFF
NA,TRBJ2-7,TRBD2,TRBV7-2,TGTGCCAGCAGCTTAGGGGGCGGGGGTCCCTACGAGCAGTACTTC,CASSLGGGGPYEQYF
NA,TRBJ2-7,NA,TRBV6-1,TGTGCCAGCAGTGAAAAACGGGAGCAGTACTTC,CASSEKREQYF
NA,TRBJ2-3,NA,TRBV7-2,TGTGCCAGCAGCTTAGGGGGCCAACGCACAGATACGCAGTATTTT,CASSLGGQRTDTQYF
NA,TRBJ1-2,NA,TRBV7-8,TGTGCCAGCAGCTTAGGGGAGGGGCCGGGCTATGGCTACACCTTC,CASSLGEGPGYGYTF
NA,TRBJ1-6,NA,TRBV7-9,TGTGCCAGCAGCTCGCCTCCCGGTGGCGGGCCCCTCCACTTT,CASSSPPGGGPLHF
once,TRBJ2-1,NA,TRBV6-1,TGTGCCAGCAGTGTATCCGCCGGAGCGGGTATCTACAATGAGCAGTTCTTC,CASSVSAGAGIYNEQFF
NA,TRBJ2-3,TRBD1,TRBV7-9,TGTGCCAGCAGCTTATCAGGGGGCCCAGATACGCAGTATTTT,CASSLSGGPDTQYF
few,TRBJ2-7,NA,TRBV6-7,TGTGCCAGCAACCCCATTGCCCCCGGACACCCTTACGAGCAGTACTTC,CASNPIAPGHPYEQYF
NA,TRBJ2-2,NA,TRBV3-1/TRBV3-2,TGTGCCAGCAGCCCTGGCTACGGAGACACCGGGGAGCTGTTTTTT,CASSPGYGDTGELFF
NA,TRBJ2-7,TRBD1,TRBV18,TGTGCCAGCTCACCCGGGACAGGGGTTCGAGAGCAGTACTTC,CASSPGTGVREQYF
NA,TRBJ2-1,NA,TRBV15,TGTGCCACCGGGCTTCAATTAAGCTCCTACAATGAGCAGTTCTTC,CATGLQLSSYNEQFF
NA,TRBJ1-2,TRBD1,TRBV12-3/TRBV12-4,TGTGCCAGCAGGTCACAGGGGGCGGATGGCTACACCTTC,CASRSQGADGYTF
NA,TRBJ2-1,TRBD2,TRBV7-2,TGTGCCAGCAGCTTCCTAGCGGGAGCCGATTCGAATGAGCAGTTCTTC,CASSFLAGADSNEQFF
NA,TRBJ2-7,TRBD1,TRBV14,TGTGCCAGCATTGGACAGGGAACCTACGAGCAGTACTTC,CASIGQGTYEQYF
NA,TRBJ2-1,NA,TRBV29-1,TGCAGCGTCTCCCCGACTATATACAATGAGCAGTTCTTC,CSVSPTIYNEQFF
NA,TRBJ2-7,NA,TRBV19,TGTGCCAGTAGTGCCCCGGCCGGGGGTCTCTACGAGCAGTACTTC,CASSAPAGGLYEQYF
NA,TRBJ2-1,TRBD2,TRBV29-1,TGCAGCGTTCGGTGGCTAGCGGGAGAAGGCTCCTACAATGAGCAGTTCTTC,CSVRWLAGEGSYNEQFF
few,TRBJ1-2,NA,TRBV10-3,TGTGCCATCAGTGACCAGGGTCGCTATGGCTACGTGGACACCTTC,CAISDQGRYGYVDTF
NA,TRBJ2-3,TRBD2,TRBV4-2,TGTGCCAGCAGCCAAGGAACTAGCGGAGGGGGCACAGATACGCAGTATTTT,CASSQGTSGGGTDTQYF
NA,TRBJ1-6,TRBD1,TRBV28,TGTGCCAGCAGTTTGCAGGGGGTGGGAAATTCACCCCTCCACTTT,CASSLQGVGNSPLHF
NA,TRBJ2-5,NA,TRBV15,TGTGCCACCTCTACAGCCAGCCAAGAGACCCAGTACTTC,CATSTASQETQYF
few,TRBJ2-1,NA,TRBV27,TGTGCCAGCACCCGACTAGGACCCTACAATGAGCAGTTCTTC,CASTRLGPYNEQFF
NA,TRBJ2-1,TRBD2,TRBV28,TGTGCCAGCAGTTTTGGGGGGGGATTCGATGAGCAGTTCTTC,CASSFGGGFDEQFF
NA,TRBJ2-2,TRBD2,TRBV10-3,TGTGCCATCCCCCTAGCGGGGGGGACGGACACCGGGGAGCTGTTTTTT,CAIPLAGGTDTGELFF
NA,TRBJ1-1,NA,TRBV19,TGTGCCAGTAGTCCGTCAACCTATCTGAACACTGAAGCTTTCTTT,CASSPSTYLNTEAFF
NA,TRBJ2-7,NA,TRBV3-1/TRBV3-2,TGTGCCAGCAGCCTAGCGACTGTCTACGAGCAGTACTTC,CASSLATVYEQYF
NA,TRBJ2-1,NA,TRBV7-9,TGTGCCAGCACCCCCTACAGGAGCTCCTACAATGAGCAGTTCTTC,CASTPYRSSYNEQFF